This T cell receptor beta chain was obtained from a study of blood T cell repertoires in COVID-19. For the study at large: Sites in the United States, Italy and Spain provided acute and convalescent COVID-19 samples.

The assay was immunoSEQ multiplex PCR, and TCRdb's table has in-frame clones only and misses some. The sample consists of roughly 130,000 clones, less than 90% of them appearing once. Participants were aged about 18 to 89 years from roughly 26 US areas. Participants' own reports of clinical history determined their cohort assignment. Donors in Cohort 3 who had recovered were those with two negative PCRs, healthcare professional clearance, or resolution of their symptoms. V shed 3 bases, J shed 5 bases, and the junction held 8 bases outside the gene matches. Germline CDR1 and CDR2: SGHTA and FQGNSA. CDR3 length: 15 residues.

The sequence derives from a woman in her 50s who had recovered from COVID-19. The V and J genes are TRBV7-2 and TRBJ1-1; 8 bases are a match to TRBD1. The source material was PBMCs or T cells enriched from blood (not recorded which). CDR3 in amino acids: CASSLQGATVTEAFF. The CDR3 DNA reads TGTGCCAGCAGCTTGCAGGGGGCAACTGTGACTGAAGCTTTCTTT.